The rows below give T cell receptor beta chains drawn from one sample of a study of shared clonotypes between healthy human individuals. Profiled with immunoSEQ multiplex PCR; TCRdb holds only in-frame clones, not every one. The table records hundreds of thousands of clones, almost 97% of them present only once. The specimen sequenced was naive CD4+ T cells sorted from blood. These receptors came from a woman in her twenties or thirties in good health. Each CDR3 is given with its conserved first and last residue. A D gene is named only where the DNA matches it firmly. Only some rows state a clone size, as once, few, many or a class for expanded clones.

TRBV2	.	.	TRBJ2-7	TGTGCCGGGAGAGGTGACCCCTACGAGCAGTACTTC	CAGRGDPYEQYF
TRBV19	.	.	TRBJ1-2	TGTGCCAGTAGTCCCAGGACAGATGGCTACACCTTC	CASSPRTDGYTF
TRBV18	TRBD1	.	TRBJ2-7	TGTGCCAGCTCAGGGACAGGGGCCGGGCACTACGAGCAGTACTTC	CASSGTGAGHYEQYF
TRBV10-3	.	.	TRBJ2-7	TGTGCCATCAGTGAGTCGAGCCCATCCGACGAGCAGTGCTTC	CAISESSPSDEQCF
TRBV28	.	.	TRBJ1-2	TGTGCCAGCAGTTTGACCCTGCAAGGCTACACCTTC	CASSLTLQGYTF
TRBV30	TRBD1	.	TRBJ1-4	TGTGCCTGGGGGAACAGGGGCCGGACCGAAATGAGGAAACTGTTTTTT	CAWGNRGRTEMRKLFF
TRBV7-9	.	.	TRBJ2-5	TGTGCCAGCAGCTTGACGTCCGCTCTCCCCAGCGCGGAGACCCAGTACTTC	CASSLTSALPSAETQYF
TRBV7-2	.	.	TRBJ2-7	TGTGCCAGCAGCTATGGGCAGGTAGACTACGAGCAGTACTTC	CASSYGQVDYEQYF
TRBV10-3	TRBD2	.	TRBJ2-5	TGTGCCAGCTCGACTAGCGGGGGAGACCAAGAGACCCAGTACTTC	CASSTSGGDQETQYF
TRBV7-9	TRBD1	few	TRBJ2-7	TGTGCCAGCAGCGGCAACCGGGACAGGTTTACCTACGAGCAGTACTTC	CASSGNRDRFTYEQYF
TRBV14	.	once	TRBJ1-5	TGTGCCAGCAGCCCTGGGGCAAACCCATGGGGACAGCCCCAGCATTTT	CASSPGANPWGQPQHF
TRBV19	.	.	TRBJ2-5	TGTGCCAGTAGTATAGGTCCGGAGACCCAGTACTTC	CASSIGPETQYF
TRBV6-1	.	.	TRBJ1-3	TGTGCCAGCAGTGCTGGTGACAGCCGCTCTGGAAACACCATATATTTT	CASSAGDSRSGNTIYF
TRBV28	.	.	TRBJ1-3	TGTGCCAGCAGTTTAGGATGGGGAGTGAGAAACACCATATATTTT	CASSLGWGVRNTIYF
TRBV27	.	.	TRBJ1-1	TGTGCCAGCAGATATGAAGGGGGCACTGAAGCTTTCTTT	CASRYEGGTEAFF
TRBV7-8	.	.	TRBJ2-3	TGTGCCAGCTCTCCGGGCAGTAGCACAGATACGCAGTATTTT	CASSPGSSTDTQYF
TRBV11-2	.	.	TRBJ1-2	TGTGCCAGCAGCTTAGCAGAACAGAGTAGGGGCTACACCTTC	CASSLAEQSRGYTF
TRBV2	.	.	TRBJ2-2	TGTGCCAGCAGATCCTGGGATACTGGGACCGGGGAGCTGTTTTTT	CASRSWDTGTGELFF
TRBV28	.	.	TRBJ2-6	TGTGCCAGCAGCCTTGGGGCCAACGTCCTGACTTTC	CASSLGANVLTF